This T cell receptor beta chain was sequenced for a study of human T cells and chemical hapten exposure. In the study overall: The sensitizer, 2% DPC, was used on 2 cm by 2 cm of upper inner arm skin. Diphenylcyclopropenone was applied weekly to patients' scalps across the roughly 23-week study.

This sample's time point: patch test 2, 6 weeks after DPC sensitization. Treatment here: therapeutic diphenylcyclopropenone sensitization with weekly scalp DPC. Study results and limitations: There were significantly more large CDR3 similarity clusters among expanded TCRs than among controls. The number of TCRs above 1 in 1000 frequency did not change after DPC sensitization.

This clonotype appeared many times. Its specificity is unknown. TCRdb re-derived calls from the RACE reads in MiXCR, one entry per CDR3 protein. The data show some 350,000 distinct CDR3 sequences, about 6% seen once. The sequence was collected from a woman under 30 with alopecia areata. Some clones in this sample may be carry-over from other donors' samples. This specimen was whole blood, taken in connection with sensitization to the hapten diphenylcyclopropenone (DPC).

CDR3 coding DNA: TGTGCCAGCAGCCAAGGACAGCAAAGCACAGATACGCAGTATTTT. This encodes CASSQGQQSTDTQYF. The rearrangement links TRBV7-8 to TRBJ2-3; a possible D gene is TRBD1 (6 bases). In germline, CDR1 is SGHVS, CDR2 FQNEAQ. The CDR3 contains 15 residues. V dropped 5 bases and J dropped 0 bases, with 12 bases sitting between them.